Following are 21 T cell receptor beta chains from one sample sequenced in a study of blood T cell repertoires in COVID-19. Here immunoSEQ multiplex PCR was the method, and the copy in TCRdb shows in-frame clones only, minus some. This sample has 220,000 or so clones, with 90% to 95% found just once. Sequencing used peripheral blood. The receptors come from a man in his sixties with COVID-19, enrolled during active disease.

V usage is TRBV18 and J usage is TRBJ2-1; no clear D gene. Looked up from germline, CDR1 is KGHSH and CDR2 is LQKENI. CDR3 length: 15 amino acids. V lost 6 bases and J 5 bases, leaving 17 bases between the germline ends. This chain's CDR3 is CASSPDQVRNNEQFF. CDR3 in DNA: TGTGCCAGCTCCCCCGATCAGGTGCGAAACAATGAGCAGTTCTTC. The entire variable domain, with the rest obtained from reference TRBV18 and TRBJ2-1, is as follows: NAGVMQNPRHLVRRRGQEARLRCSPMKGHSHVYWYRQLPEEGLKFMVYLQKENIIDESGMPKERFSAEFPKEGPSILRIQQVVRGDSAAYFCASSPDQVRNNEQFFGPGTRLTVL.

This clone was seen only once. The chain is built from TRBV5-1 and TRBJ1-4; D is unresolved. The germline V gene has CDR1 SGHRS and CDR2 YFSETQ. There are 15 residues in the CDR3. Trimming removed 4 bases at V and 7 bases at J, with 17 bases between. The CDR3 DNA sequence: TGCGCCAGCAGCCCGACGGACGGAGGAGTTGAAAAACTGTTTTTT. It encodes CASSPTDGGVEKLFF.

The V call is TRBV28, the J call TRBJ2-7; D gene unclear. Trimming shortened V by 4 bases and J by 6 bases, and 10 bases separated the two germline ends. CDR1 MDHEN and CDR2 SYDVKM come from the germline V gene. The CDR3 extends over 12 amino acids. For the CDR3, the DNA is TGTGCCAGCAGTTCCCAGGTCGGCGAGCAGTACTTC. Its translation: CASSSQVGEQYF.

The gene calls are TRBV2 and TRBJ2-4; D is uncertain. Trimming shortened V by 0 bases and J by 7 bases, and 7 bases separated the two germline ends. The CDR3 loop spans 13 amino acids. Germline CDR1 and CDR2: SNHLY and FYNNEI. As DNA, the CDR3 is TGTGCCAGCAGTGAAGCGAGCGTTAACATTCAGTACTTC. Translation: CASSEASVNIQYF. The full variable domain, with the rest looked up from reference TRBV2 and TRBJ2-4, is EPEVTQTPSHQVTQMGQEVILRCVPISNHLYFYWYRQILGQKVEFLVSFYNNEISEKSEIFDDQFSVERPDGSNFTLKIRSTKLEDSAMYFCASSEASVNIQYFGAGTRLSVL.

This chain joins TRBV7-9 and TRBJ1-2; a possible D gene is TRBD1 (5 bases). Germline CDR1 is SEHNR and CDR2 is FQNEAQ (reference sequence). V lost 0 bases, J lost 8 bases, and 13 bases lay in between. The CDR3 spans 14 residues. CDR3: CASSLAGGAGGYTF. CDR3 nucleotides: TGTGCCAGCAGCTTAGCGGGCGGGGCAGGCGGCTACACCTTC.

The chain joins TRBV5-3 to TRBJ1-1; D not certain. TRBV5-3 is sorted into the ORF group, with uncertain function. This CDR3 spans 14 amino acids. Trimming pared 0 bases from V and 6 bases from J, leaving 12 bases between. The CDR3 DNA reads as TGTGCCAGAAGCTTGGCCAACCAGGTCGCTGAAGCTTTCTTT. Protein: CARSLANQVAEAFF.

The chain couples TRBV7-3 to TRBJ2-1; TRBD2 agrees at 7 bases. In germline, CDR1 is SGHTA, CDR2 FQGTGA. With V trimmed by 4 bases and J by 9 bases, 3 bases remained unmatched. The CDR3 totals 12 residues. CDR3 amino acids: CASSSTGGEQFF. As DNA, the CDR3 is TGTGCCAGCAGCTCAACGGGGGGTGAGCAGTTCTTC.

The chain recombines TRBV3-1 (or the pseudogene TRBV3-2) with TRBJ2-7; D not certain. The V end was cut by 0 bases, the J end by 4 bases, with 13 bases between. The CDR3 covers 15 residues. Germline CDR1 LGHDT, CDR2 YNNKEL (reference sequence). CDR3 sequence: CASSQDAVTTYEQYF. CDR3 nucleotides: TGTGCCAGCAGCCAAGACGCGGTAACGACTTACGAGCAGTACTTC.

This chain uses TRBV27 with TRBJ2-3, with 12 bases matching TRBD1. The CDR3 consists of 16 residues. CDR1 is MNHEY and CDR2 is SMNVEV in the germline V gene (reference sequence). V gave up 5 bases and J gave up 1 base; unmatched junction bases: 4. The CDR3 coding sequence is TGTGCCAGCAGTCCCGGGACAGGGGGCGGCACAGATACGCAGTATTTT. Residues: CASSPGTGGGTDTQYF.

This chain links TRBV6-5 with TRBJ2-7; tentatively, D is TRBD1 (5 bases). V was clipped by 8 bases and J by 3 bases, with 14 bases between them. Germline V CDR1 and CDR2: MNHEY, SVGAGI. The CDR3 extends over 13 amino acids. The CDR3 spells CASQTDVRYEQYF. The CDR3, as DNA: TGTGCCAGCCAGACAGACGTGCGCTACGAGCAGTACTTC.

The V and J genes are TRBV5-4 and TRBJ1-2; D not certain. Germline loops: CDR1 SGHNT, CDR2 YYREEE (reference sequence). The CDR3 runs 16 residues. V shed 0 bases and J shed 4 bases, with 16 bases lying between them. CDR3 region: CASSLAGVGGFYGYTF. The DNA for the CDR3 is TGTGCCAGCAGCTTGGCCGGAGTCGGCGGCTTCTATGGCTACACCTTC.

The V call is TRBV29-1, the J call TRBJ2-2; tentative D call: TRBD2 (6 bases). Germline-derived CDR1 and CDR2 are SQVTM and ANQGSEA. V lost 4 bases and J 2 bases, leaving 11 bases between the germline ends. This CDR3 contains 14 residues. The CDR3 sequence: CSVAGTLNTGELFF. Written as DNA, the CDR3 is TGCAGCGTTGCAGGGACTCTCAACACCGGGGAGCTGTTTTTT.

The rearrangement joins TRBV5-8 to TRBJ1-5, with unresolved D. Germline-derived CDR1 and CDR2 are SGHTS and YDEGEE. V was trimmed by 2 bases and J by 0 bases, leaving 9 bases between them. CDR3 length: 15 amino acids. Here the CDR3 reads CASSFEGYSNQPQHF. Written as DNA, the CDR3 is TGTGCCAGCAGCTTTGAGGGTTATAGCAATCAGCCCCAGCATTTT.

V gene TRBV10-3 combines with J gene TRBJ1-1, with a weak D call TRBD1 (5 bases). This CDR3 has 14 residues. Germline V gives CDR1 ENHRY, CDR2 SYGVKD. V was shortened by 3 bases and J by 3 bases, with 11 bases between the two germline ends. CDR3 sequence: CAISDLEGDTEAFF. Written as DNA, the CDR3 is TGTGCCATCAGTGACTTGGAAGGGGACACTGAAGCTTTCTTT.

V and J are TRBV10-3 and TRBJ2-7; 8 nucleotides match TRBD1. CDR1 is ENHRY and CDR2 is SYGVKD in the germline V gene. V shed 5 bases and J 10 bases; nucleotides not matched to a gene: 10. The CDR3 has 13 amino acids. CDR3 bases: TGTGCCATCAGTAGGCAGGGGGCGCGCCACCAGTACTTC. This codes for CAISRQGARHQYF.

This chain uses TRBV6-6 with TRBJ2-1; 8 bases match TRBD2. CDR1 and CDR2 (germline): MNHNY, SVGAGI (reference sequence). V shed 7 bases and J 2 bases; nucleotides not matched to a gene: 7. The CDR3 sequence is 15 residues long. CDR3 sequence reads: CASTGLAAAYNEQFF. In DNA form, the CDR3 reads TGTGCCAGCACCGGACTAGCCGCCGCCTACAATGAGCAGTTCTTC.

The rearrangement joins TRBV5-1 to TRBJ1-4; no reliable D call. The CDR3 is 14 residues long. V was clipped by 0 bases and J by 2 bases, with 5 bases between them. The germline gives CDR1 SGHRS, CDR2 YFSETQ. This CDR3 is CASSLAGTNEKLFF. CDR3 nucleotide sequence: TGCGCCAGCAGCTTGGCGGGGACTAATGAAAAACTGTTTTTT.

For the CDR3, the DNA is TGTGCCAGCAGTTCAACTAGCGGAGGGGATACGCAGTATTTT. Protein: CASSSTSGGDTQYF. This chain connects TRBV28 to TRBJ2-3, with 8 bases fitting TRBD2. The CDR3 runs to 14 residues. Per the germline V gene, CDR1 is MDHEN and CDR2 is SYDVKM. V shed 4 bases, J shed 6 bases, and the junction held 6 bases outside the gene matches.

This chain joins TRBV5-4 and TRBJ1-6, with D perhaps matching TRBD1 (5 bases). V lost 2 bases and J 7 bases, leaving 13 bases between the germline ends. This CDR3 contains 15 residues. Germline lookup yields CDR1 SGHNT and CDR2 YYREEE (reference sequence). The CDR3 sequence is CASSFGTRGNSPLHF. The DNA of the CDR3 is TGTGCCAGCAGCTTCGGTACGCGGGGCAATTCACCCCTCCACTTT.

V gene TRBV5-5 combines with J gene TRBJ2-7; 9 bases line up with TRBD2. J lost 4 bases, V lost 6 bases, and 11 bases had no gene match. Germline V CDR1 and CDR2: SGHKS, YYEKEE (reference sequence). The CDR3 has 15 amino acids. DNA of the CDR3: TGTGCCAGCACCAAGGCCCCTAGCGGGGCTTACGAGCAGTACTTC. Protein sequence: CASTKAPSGAYEQYF.

The chain combines TRBV24-1 with TRBJ1-1; D might be TRBD1 (6 bases). V lost 7 bases and J 0 bases, leaving 14 bases between the germline ends. Germline V gene data show CDR1 as KGHDR and CDR2 as SFDVKD. The CDR3 is 15 residues long. Here the CDR3 DNA reads TGTGCCACCAGGAAAACAGGGAACTTGAACACTGAAGCTTTCTTT. Translation gives CATRKTGNLNTEAFF.